The 29 T cell receptor beta chains listed next were all sequenced from one sample in a study of shared clonotypes between healthy human individuals. Data came from immunoSEQ multiplex PCR; TCRdb stores just in-frame clones and leaves some out. Of about 2.5 million clones listed, 92% are singletons. Sequenced sample: naive CD4+ T cells from PBMCs. The subset was: CD45RA+ positively selected. These TCRs come from a man aged 18 to 30 in good health. Some clones in this sample may be carry-over from other donors' samples.

This chain links TRBV28 with TRBJ2-5, with a weak D call TRBD2 (6 bases). The germline V and J ends were trimmed by 4 bases and 7 bases, with 19 bases remaining between them. CDR1 MDHEN and CDR2 SYDVKM come from the germline V gene. The CDR3 is 15 amino acids. The CDR3 here is CASSSDLPGLGTQYF. CDR3 DNA sequence: TGTGCCAGCAGTTCAGACCTCCCGGGACTTGGGACCCAGTACTTC.

This chain joins TRBV11-2 and TRBJ2-7, with 10 nucleotides matching TRBD1. The length of the CDR3 is 13 residues. Trimming removed 8 bases from V and 1 base from J; junction bases left unmatched: 2. CDR1 SGHAT and CDR2 FQNNGV come from the germline V gene. This CDR3 is CASWGQGSYEQYF. The CDR3 DNA sequence: TGTGCCAGCTGGGGACAGGGGTCCTACGAGCAGTACTTC.

V and J are TRBV6-6 and TRBJ1-2; perhaps TRBD1 as D (6 bases). This CDR3 contains 16 residues. Trimming cost V 0 bases and J 4 bases, with 15 bases left between them. Germline V lookup: CDR1 MNHNY, CDR2 SVGAGI (reference sequence). This CDR3 is CASSYSRVDSGYGYTF. The CDR3 nucleotides are TGTGCCAGCAGTTACTCGAGAGTGGACAGCGGCTATGGCTACACCTTC.

This clone was counted a few times. The chain has TRBV4-1 and TRBJ1-1, with a tentative D call TRBD1 (5 bases). The CDR3 loop spans 13 amino acids. Trimming shortened V by 6 bases and J by 12 bases, and 20 bases separated the two germline ends. The germline V gene encodes CDR1 MGHRA and CDR2 YSYEKL. The chain's CDR3 is CASSQRRGEWTFF. In nucleotides, the CDR3 is TGCGCCAGCAGTCAGAGGCGGGGGGAATGGACTTTCTTT.

This chain joins TRBV5-1 and TRBJ2-7; D is unresolved. The germline gives CDR1 SGHRS, CDR2 YFSETQ. The V end was cut by 4 bases, the J end by 3 bases, with 17 bases between. The CDR3 length is 15 residues. CDR3 residues: CASSPGGGAHYEQYF. CDR3 DNA sequence: TGCGCCAGCAGCCCCGGCGGCGGAGCCCACTACGAGCAGTACTTC.

The V gene is TRBV2, the J gene TRBJ1-4, with no clear D. Trimming took 6 bases from V and 13 from J, leaving 18 bases between them. This CDR3 spans 13 amino acids. Germline V CDR1 and CDR2: SNHLY, FYNNEI. The CDR3 sequence: CASRSERAWGLFF. The CDR3 DNA reads as TGTGCCAGCAGATCGGAGAGGGCCTGGGGACTGTTTTTT. Complete variable domain (other parts from reference TRBV2 and TRBJ1-4): EPEVTQTPSHQVTQMGQEVILRCVPISNHLYFYWYRQILGQKVEFLVSFYNNEISEKSEIFDDQFSVERPDGSNFTLKIRSTKLEDSAMYFCASRSERAWGLFFGSGTQLSVL.

The chain links TRBV7-3 to TRBJ2-1; 12 bases fit TRBD2. J lost 0 bases, V lost 5 bases, and 5 bases had no gene match. The germline V gene encodes CDR1 SGHTA and CDR2 FQGTGA. The CDR3 covers 17 residues. The CDR3 protein is CASSPRTSGASYNEQFF. Written as DNA, the CDR3 is TGTGCCAGCAGCCCACGGACTAGCGGGGCCTCCTACAATGAGCAGTTCTTC.

The chain recombines TRBV4-1 with TRBJ2-2, with D possibly called TRBD1 or TRBD2 (5 bases each). CDR1 is MGHRA and CDR2 is YSYEKL in the germline V gene. CDR3 length: 16 residues. The V and J ends lost 4 bases and 1 base respectively, with 13 bases between them. Here the CDR3 reads CASSRQGDGNTGELFF. DNA for the CDR3: TGCGCCAGCAGCCGCCAGGGAGATGGGAACACCGGGGAGCTGTTTTTT.

The chain uses TRBV10-3 and TRBJ2-3; 8 nucleotides agree with TRBD2. CDR3 size: 17 residues. Trimming removed 4 bases from V and 3 bases from J; junction bases left unmatched: 12. The germline CDR1 and CDR2 sequences are ENHRY and SYGVKD. The CDR3 protein is CAISGGSGRGGTDTQYF. Written as DNA, the CDR3 is TGTGCCATCAGTGGGGGGAGCGGGAGAGGAGGGACAGATACGCAGTATTTT.

The table lists this clone with a count of one. V is TRBV28 and J is TRBJ1-4; 8 bases line up with TRBD1. Germline CDR1 and CDR2: MDHEN and SYDVKM. The CDR3 sequence is 17 residues long. The V gene end was trimmed by 3 bases and the J gene end by 0 bases; junction bases not matched to a gene: 6. CDR3 region: CASSFWQGAATNEKLFF. CDR3 nucleotide sequence: TGTGCCAGCAGTTTCTGGCAGGGGGCTGCAACTAATGAAAAACTGTTTTTT.

The rearrangement joins TRBV5-4 to TRBJ1-1; unclear D gene. V dropped 1 base and J dropped 0 bases, with 7 bases sitting between them. The germline V gene has CDR1 SGHNT and CDR2 YYREEE (reference sequence). The CDR3 spans 14 residues. CDR3 sequence reads: CASSLTRLNTEAFF. As DNA, the CDR3 is TGTGCCAGCAGCTTGACACGACTGAACACTGAAGCTTTCTTT.

This chain connects TRBV7-2 to TRBJ1-5; TRBD1 might be the D (5 bases). With 1 base removed from V and 1 base from J, the gap between germline ends came to 8 bases. Germline CDR1 is SGHTA and CDR2 is FQGNSA. The CDR3 has 15 amino acids. The CDR3 loop reads CASSLGHRSNQPQHF. The CDR3 coding sequence is TGTGCCAGCAGCTTAGGTCACAGGAGCAATCAGCCCCAGCATTTT.

This rearrangement joins TRBV10-1 to TRBJ2-7, with 7 bases lining up with TRBD1. Germline V gene data show CDR1 as WNHNN and CDR2 as SYGVQD (reference sequence). V shed 6 bases and J 2 bases; nucleotides not matched to a gene: 4. There are 13 residues in the CDR3. The CDR3 loop reads CASRQGPTYEQYF. In DNA form, the CDR3 reads TGCGCCAGCAGACAGGGGCCGACCTACGAGCAGTACTTC.

The chain employs TRBV9 and TRBJ1-2; 10 bases align to TRBD1. Germline-derived CDR1 and CDR2 are SGDLS and YYNGEE. The CDR3 has 15 residues. Trimming at V came to 4 bases and at J to 1 base, leaving 4 bases not matched to a gene. This CDR3 reads CASSRDRGLNYGYTF. For the CDR3, the DNA is TGTGCCAGCAGCAGAGACAGGGGGCTTAACTATGGCTACACCTTC.

This chain joins TRBV19 and TRBJ2-7, with 11 bases that match TRBD2. Germline lookup yields CDR1 LNHDA and CDR2 SQIVND (reference sequence). V trimming: 4 bases; J trimming: 4 bases; junction bases outside the gene matches: 9. The CDR3 sequence is 16 residues long. The CDR3 coding sequence is TGTGCCAGTAGTAGTCAACTAGCGGGAGTCGGGTACGAGCAGTACTTC. It translates to CASSSQLAGVGYEQYF.

This clone came up once. V is TRBV9 and J is TRBJ2-3; 10 nucleotides line up with TRBD2. Trimming cost V 4 bases and J 7 bases; bases outside gene matches: 15. The CDR3 sequence is 17 residues long. The germline gives CDR1 SGDLS, CDR2 YYNGEE. The CDR3 bases are TGTGCCAGCAGCCCCCGACAGATACTAGCGGGATTTCATACGCAGTATTTT. Encoded protein: CASSPRQILAGFHTQYF.

The genes are TRBV2 and TRBJ2-2; 8 nucleotides line up with TRBD2. The junction had 8 bases not matched to a gene; V was cut back by 4 bases and J by 4 bases. Germline CDR1 SNHLY, CDR2 FYNNEI. This CDR3 spans 16 amino acids. Here the CDR3 DNA reads TGTGCCAGCAGTGCTCCGCCCGGGGGGGGCACCGGGGAGCTGTTTTTT. Its translation: CASSAPPGGGTGELFF.

In regard to this clone: The identical CDR3 is also encoded by other nucleotide sequences in the sample. As DNA, the CDR3 is TGTGCCAGCAGCTTAGGATTAGGGCCCTCGGCTTTCTTT. Its translation is CASSLGLGPSAFF. The chain uses TRBV7-9 and TRBJ1-1; D unresolved. The CDR3 length is 13 residues. V lost 1 base and J lost 11, with 14 bases in between. Germline V gene data show CDR1 as SEHNR and CDR2 as FQNEAQ (reference sequence).

The genes are TRBV18 and TRBJ1-3; maybe TRBD1 (5 bases). Trimming pared 3 bases from V and 8 bases from J, leaving 14 bases between. Germline V gives CDR1 KGHSH, CDR2 LQKENI. This CDR3 contains 14 residues. CDR3 coding DNA: TGTGCCAGCTCACCCCGAAGGGGTTCGGACACCATATATTTT. It specifies CASSPRRGSDTIYF.

The chain joins TRBV7-9 to TRBJ2-3, with a possible D match to TRBD1 (5 bases). Trimming shortened V by 2 bases and J by 6 bases, and 15 bases separated the two germline ends. Per the germline V gene, CDR1 is SEHNR and CDR2 is FQNEAQ (reference sequence). The CDR3 totals 15 residues. CDR3 sequence: CASSLQGGVYDTQYF. The CDR3 bases are TGTGCCAGCAGCTTACAGGGTGGAGTATATGATACGCAGTATTTT.

The chain links TRBV28 to TRBJ1-1, with a weak D call TRBD1 (5 bases). From germline, CDR1 is MDHEN and CDR2 SYDVKM. The length of the CDR3 is 14 residues. V lost 5 bases and J 3 bases, leaving 13 bases between the germline ends. This CDR3 is CASSESGGYTEAFF. The CDR3 DNA reads as TGTGCCAGCAGTGAAAGCGGGGGTTACACTGAAGCTTTCTTT.

CDR3 nucleotide sequence: TGTGCCAGCAGCTTGAGGCGACAGGGGCACACAGATACGCAGTATTTT. As protein: CASSLRRQGHTDTQYF. The chain employs TRBV11-2 and TRBJ2-3; 8 bases map to TRBD1. With V trimmed by 3 bases and J by 2 bases, 7 bases remained unmatched. The CDR3 is made up of 16 amino acids. Germline V lookup: CDR1 SGHAT, CDR2 FQNNGV.

This chain uses TRBV10-3 with TRBJ2-1; TRBD2 agrees at 12 bases. The J segment lost 7 bases and the V segment lost 0 bases, leaving 10 bases of the junction unmatched. The CDR3 spans 18 residues. Germline CDR1 reads ENHRY; CDR2 reads SYGVKD. CDR3 coding DNA: TGTGCCATCAGTGAGTCGACTCGGCTAGCGGGAGGGCAGAATGAGCAGTTCTTC. Translating it yields CAISESTRLAGGQNEQFF.

This clone was counted only a few times. The chain couples TRBV7-9 to TRBJ1-2; 7 positions match TRBD1. The CDR3 is made up of 13 amino acids. J gave up 6 bases and V 10 bases, and 11 bases lay outside the gene matches. CDR1 and CDR2 (germline): SEHNR, FQNEAQ (reference sequence). In DNA form, the CDR3 reads TGTGCCATCGACGGATGGACAGGCGATGGCTACACCTTC. Amino acid sequence: CAIDGWTGDGYTF.

The rearrangement uses TRBV5-6 and TRBJ1-3; D gene ambiguous. Germline V gene lookup returns CDR1 SGHDT and CDR2 YYEEEE. Trimming took 0 bases from V and 3 from J, leaving 10 bases between them. The CDR3 is made up of 15 amino acids. CDR3 coding DNA: TGTGCCAGCAGCTTGGGGTCAGCGTTTGGAAACACCATATATTTT. As protein: CASSLGSAFGNTIYF. Full variable domain (remainder filled in from reference TRBV5-6 and TRBJ1-3): DAGVTQSPTHLIKTRGQQVTLRCSPKSGHDTVSWYQQALGQGPQFIFQYYEEEERQRGNFPDRFSGHQFPNYSSELNVNALLLGDSALYLCASSLGSAFGNTIYFGEGSWLTVV.

This clone was detected once. The chain has TRBV2 and TRBJ1-5, with 7 bases aligning to TRBD1. J gave up 0 bases and V 6 bases, and 2 bases lay outside the gene matches. Germline loops: CDR1 SNHLY, CDR2 FYNNEI. This CDR3 spans 14 amino acids. The CDR3 coding sequence is TGTGCCAGCAGAGCAGGGGGTAGCAATCAGCCCCAGCATTTT. Its translation is CASRAGGSNQPQHF.

This sequence joins TRBV25-1 and TRBJ2-3, with 7 bases aligning to TRBD1. Germline assignment: CDR1 MGHDK and CDR2 SYGVNS. The CDR3 consists of 14 residues. V was pared by 6 bases and J by 0 bases, with 3 bases of the junction left unmatched. CDR3 protein: CASSRRGSTDTQYF. The CDR3 nucleotides read TGTGCCAGCAGCCGCAGGGGGAGCACAGATACGCAGTATTTT.

As to this clone: Other nucleotide sequences from this sample produce the same CDR3. This chain connects TRBV2 to TRBJ2-5; D uncertain. The germline V gene has CDR1 SNHLY and CDR2 FYNNEI. Trimming removed 6 bases at V and 3 bases at J, with 5 bases between. This CDR3 has 11 amino acids. CDR3 sequence (DNA): TGTGCCAGCAGGGCAGAAGAGACCCAGTACTTC. Amino acids: CASRAEETQYF.

V usage is TRBV5-1 and J usage is TRBJ2-2, with unresolved D. The CDR3 totals 13 residues. Trimming removed 2 bases from V and 6 bases from J, with 8 bases in between. Germline V CDR1 and CDR2: SGHRS, YFSETQ. The CDR3, as DNA: TGCGCCAGCAGCTTCTTAGGCGCCGGGGAGCTGTTTTTT. Encoded protein: CASSFLGAGELFF.